This entry lists 14 T cell receptor beta chains sequenced from one sample in a study of CD8 T cells in ankylosing spondylitis (dated by TCRdb to 2017 to 2019). The library was made by 5' RACE. Instrument used: Illumina HiSeq 2500. TCRdb reanalyzed the raw reads on its own, using fastp at Q25 for trimming and MiXCR for clone calling, and kept in-frame beta chains. Here each entry gathers all rows of one CDR3 protein and keeps the most common genes and DNA. The sample data list 500,000 to 550,000 distinct CDR3 sequences, and over 9.5% of these were observed just once. The ten largest clones capture 6.5% to 7% of the sample. No antigen has been identified for these receptors. Paper-wide results and their limitations: A TCR beta motif of several highly homologous amino acid variants appeared characteristic of blood from ankylosing spondylitis patients.

What was sequenced was blood, either unsorted or a sorted T cell fraction (not recorded which). The source is a male donor with ankylosing spondylitis.

The rearrangement links TRBV12-3 or TRBV12-4 to TRBJ1-1; maybe TRBD1 (6 bases). V lost 5 bases to trimming and J lost 4 bases, with 26 bases between them. This CDR3 region has 18 residues. The CDR3 reads CASSPSRVLRQDGTEAFF. Written as DNA, the CDR3 is TGTGCCAGCAGTCCATCTAGGGTCTTGAGACAGGACGGCACTGAAGCTTTCTTT.

This chain links TRBV5-6 with TRBJ2-4; 7 nucleotides align to TRBD2. From germline, CDR1 is SGHDT and CDR2 YYEEEE. The CDR3 has 15 residues. V lost 2 bases to trimming and J lost 0 bases; unmatched junction nucleotides: 2. The DNA for the CDR3 is TGTGCCAGCAGCTTCCGGGGGGTAGCCAAAAACATTCAGTACTTC. Its protein product is CASSFRGVAKNIQYF. The full variable domain, in which reference TRBV5-6 and TRBJ2-4 provide the parts outside the CDR3, is DAGVTQSPTHLIKTRGQQVTLRCSPKSGHDTVSWYQQALGQGPQFIFQYYEEEERQRGNFPDRFSGHQFPNYSSELNVNALLLGDSALYLCASSFRGVAKNIQYFGAGTRLSVL.

The J gene is TRBJ2-1, the V gene TRBV12-3 or TRBV12-4; 8 positions match TRBD2. J was trimmed by 2 bases and V by 7 bases; bases with no gene match: 4. CDR3 length: 14 residues. DNA for the CDR3: TGTGCCAGCACCTCGACTAGCGCCTACAATGAGCAGTTCTTC. This codes for CASTSTSAYNEQFF.

This clonotype has more than one count but fewer than ten. This chain links TRBV27 with TRBJ2-2, with D unresolved. Per the germline V gene, CDR1 is MNHEY and CDR2 is SMNVEV (reference sequence). There are 14 residues in the CDR3. Trimming removed 3 bases from V and 6 bases from J, with 11 bases in between. The CDR3 region has the DNA TGTGCCAGCAGTTTTATGGGGTTCCCCGGGGAGCTGTTTTTT. Residues: CASSFMGFPGELFF.

The V gene is TRBV30, the J gene TRBJ2-2, with D possibly being TRBD2 (6 bases). The V end was cut by 5 bases, the J end by 4 bases, with 11 bases between. Per the germline V gene, CDR1 is GTSNPN and CDR2 is SVGIG (reference sequence). This CDR3 region has 13 residues. The CDR3 sequence: CAWRIGGTGELFF. CDR3 coding DNA: TGTGCCTGGCGGATCGGGGGCACCGGGGAGCTGTTTTTT.

This clonotype was counted ten times or more. The chain has TRBV4-2 and TRBJ2-2, with 9 bases that match TRBD2. The CDR3 totals 19 residues. J lost 0 bases, V lost 0 bases, and 8 bases had no gene match. Germline V gene data show CDR1 as LGHNA and CDR2 as YNFKEQ. CDR3 nucleotides: TGTGCCAGCAGCCAAGATAATCGGGCTAGCGGGACGAACACCGGGGAGCTGTTTTTT. Translation: CASSQDNRASGTNTGELFF.

There are many counts of this clonotype. The chain is built from TRBV7-9 and TRBJ2-1; D remains ambiguous. CDR3 length: 14 residues. V lost 4 bases, J lost 3 bases, and 10 bases lay in between. Germline CDR1 SEHNR, CDR2 FQNEAQ (reference sequence). DNA of the CDR3: TGTGCCAGCAGCTCGGCCGGAATCTACAATGAGCAGTTCTTC. Translated, it gives CASSSAGIYNEQFF.

V is TRBV3-1 and J is TRBJ2-7; the D is unclear. CDR3 length: 13 amino acids. CDR1 and CDR2 from the germline V gene are LGHDT and YNNKEL (reference sequence). V dropped 7 bases and J dropped 6 bases, with 16 bases sitting between them. CDR3 protein: CASTSSGFAEQYV. In DNA form, the CDR3 reads TGTGCCAGCACCTCTTCGGGTTTTGCCGAGCAGTACGTC.

The V and J genes are TRBV4-1 and TRBJ2-7, with TRBD2 matching over 9 bases. Germline CDR1 reads MGHRA; CDR2 reads YSYEKL. The CDR3 totals 16 residues. V lost 2 bases to trimming and J lost 2 bases; unmatched junction nucleotides: 7. The CDR3 DNA sequence: TGCGCCAGCAGCCAAAGCCATAGCGGGGGACCCTACGAGCAGTACTTC. Translated, it gives CASSQSHSGGPYEQYF.

This clonotype was detected a few times. The chain carries TRBV24-1 and TRBJ1-2; D remains unclear. The CDR3 sequence is 13 residues long. V lost 6 bases and J lost 2, with 9 bases in between. The germline V gene encodes CDR1 KGHDR and CDR2 SFDVKD. For the CDR3, the DNA is TGTGCCACCAGTCCGGGTCCGAACTATGGCTACACCTTC. It yields the protein CATSPGPNYGYTF.

This clonotype has at least ten counts. V and J are TRBV12-3 or TRBV12-4 and TRBJ2-5; tentatively, D is TRBD1 (7 bases). The V gene lost 6 bases and the J gene lost 0 bases, with 20 bases spanning the gap. CDR3 length equals 17 residues. CDR3: CASSLRGAGGYQETQYF. The CDR3 nucleotides read TGTGCCAGCAGCCTTAGGGGTGCAGGGGGGTACCAAGAGACCCAGTACTTC.

In its sample, this clonotype was seen a few times. The chain carries TRBV18 and TRBJ2-7; 7 bases map to TRBD1. Looked up from germline, CDR1 is KGHSH and CDR2 is LQKENI. This CDR3 has 16 residues. Trimming took 3 bases from V and 3 from J; bases not matched to a gene: 11. The CDR3 loop reads CASSPTPPTGIYEQYV. The CDR3 DNA follows: TGTGCCAGCTCACCCACCCCACCGACAGGGATCTACGAGCAGTACGTC.

Only a few counts were recorded for this clonotype. The rearrangement joins TRBV4-1 to TRBJ1-5; 7 bases align to TRBD1. V shed 3 bases, J shed 6 bases, and the junction held 8 bases outside the gene matches. Germline V lookup: CDR1 MGHRA, CDR2 YSYEKL. The CDR3 is made up of 15 amino acids. CDR3 nucleotides: TGCGCCAGCAGCCACCTGACAGGGAGGGGTCAGCCCCAGCATTTT. Its protein product is CASSHLTGRGQPQHF.

This clonotype was picked up a small number of times. The rearrangement joins TRBV20-1 to TRBJ2-3; 9 positions match TRBD1. Looked up from germline, CDR1 is DFQATT and CDR2 is SNEGSKA (reference sequence). The V segment lost 5 bases and the J segment 4 bases; nucleotides outside the gene matches: 7. CDR3 size: 14 residues. The CDR3 DNA reads as TGCAGTGCTGTACCGGGACAGGGCGCAGATACGCAGTATTTT. Translating it yields CSAVPGQGADTQYF.